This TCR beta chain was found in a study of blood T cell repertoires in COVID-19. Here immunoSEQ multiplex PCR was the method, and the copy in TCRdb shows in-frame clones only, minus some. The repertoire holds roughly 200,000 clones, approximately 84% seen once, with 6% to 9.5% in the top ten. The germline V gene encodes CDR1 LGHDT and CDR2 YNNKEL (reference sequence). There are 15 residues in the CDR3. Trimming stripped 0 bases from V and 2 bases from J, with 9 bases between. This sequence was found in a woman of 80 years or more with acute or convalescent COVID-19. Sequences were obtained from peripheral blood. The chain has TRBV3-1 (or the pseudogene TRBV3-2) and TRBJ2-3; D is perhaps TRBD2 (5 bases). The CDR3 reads CASSQERGLTDTQYF. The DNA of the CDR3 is TGTGCCAGCAGCCAAGAGCGAGGACTCACAGATACGCAGTATTTT.